This is a list of T cell receptor beta chains from one sample in a study of OX40 agonist ivuxolimab in advanced cancers. The table came from immunoSEQ multiplex PCR; TCRdb's copy has only in-frame clones and leaves some out. Of around 60,000 clones listed, about 86% are singletons. The source material was CD4+ or CD8+ T cells sorted from blood, sampled in a trial of the OX40 agonist ivuxolimab. The receptors shown here come from an adult with an advanced solid tumor such as melanoma, head and neck, liver or kidney cancer. Each CDR3 is given with its conserved first and last residue. The order of the fields is CDR3 DNA, CDR3 protein, clone size, D gene, V gene, J gene. D genes are given only for firm matches. Some rows mark clone size as missing; the rest say once, few, many or name a class of expanded clone.

TGTGCCAGCTCACTGTCGACAGGGGTGAACACCGGGGAGCTGTTTTTT	CASSLSTGVNTGELFF	few	TRBD1	TRBV18	TRBJ2-2
TGTGCCAGCAGTGTGGAGGCTAATGAAAAACTGTTTTTT	CASSVEANEKLFF	.	.	TRBV2	TRBJ1-4
TGTGCCAGCTCACGGGCCCGGGGTGGGGTACTTGAAGCTTTCTTT	CASSRARGGVLEAFF	few	.	TRBV18	TRBJ1-1
TGTGCCAGCAGCTTGGGACCTCCGGGCCGGTATGGGACCCAGTACTTC	CASSLGPPGRYGTQYF	once	.	TRBV5-6	TRBJ2-5
TGCGCCAGCAGCACCCTGGGCACCCTGAAGGTCGGGAACACTGAAGCTTTCTTT	CASSTLGTLKVGNTEAFF	.	.	TRBV4-1	TRBJ1-1
TGTGCCAGCAGCCGATGGACAGTTGGTAGCAATCAGCCCCAGCATTTT	CASSRWTVGSNQPQHF	.	.	TRBV7-2	TRBJ1-5
TGTGCCTGGAGTCTGGCCCAGGGCTTAGGGGGCTACACCTTC	CAWSLAQGLGGYTF	.	.	TRBV30	TRBJ1-2
TGTGCCAGCTCACGGGAATACAGGGAAGTAAACTATGGCTACACCTTC	CASSREYREVNYGYTF	.	.	TRBV18	TRBJ1-2
TGTGCCAGCTCACTACCGACAGTAAACACCATATATTTT	CASSLPTVNTIYF	.	.	TRBV18	TRBJ1-3
TGTGCCAGCTCGGCAGTGTCCGGATTGAGGGAGCAGTTCTTC	CASSAVSGLREQFF	.	.	TRBV18	TRBJ2-1
TGTGCCAGCAGGAATACAGGGGGCCCTCGCTCTGGAAACACCATATATTTT	CASRNTGGPRSGNTIYF	.	TRBD1	TRBV7-7	TRBJ1-3
TGTGCCAGCAGCCCGAAGGGGGGCGCTTTCTATGGCTACACCTTC	CASSPKGGAFYGYTF	.	.	TRBV7-9	TRBJ1-2
TGTGCCAGCAGTGCTGGGGGCGCGCTGGATGAGCAGTTCTTC	CASSAGGALDEQFF	.	.	TRBV2	TRBJ2-1
TGTGCCAGCAGCGTACCCCCACAGTCTGGGGCCAACGTCCTGACTTTC	CASSVPPQSGANVLTF	once	.	TRBV9	TRBJ2-6
TGTGCCAGCAGCGTAGGCTGGGGGACCAATCAGCCCCAGCATTTT	CASSVGWGTNQPQHF	.	.	TRBV9	TRBJ1-5
TGTGCCAGCAGAGACCCCTATAGCAATCAGCCCCAGCATTTT	CASRDPYSNQPQHF	once	.	TRBV2	TRBJ1-5
TGCAGCTTCATCCAGTTTTTGAACACTGAAGCTTTCTTT	CSFIQFLNTEAFF	few	.	TRBV29-1	TRBJ1-1
TGCGCCAGCAGCCTCTCGACAGGACGTACCAGAGGGGATGAAAAACTGTTTTTT	CASSLSTGRTRGDEKLFF	.	.	TRBV5-1	TRBJ1-4
TGTGCCAGCAGTCCGAAGACAGGGGTCTCCCACGAGCAGTACTTC	CASSPKTGVSHEQYF	.	TRBD1	TRBV27	TRBJ2-7
TGTGCCAGTAGTAGATACAGGGAGAGCTACTCTGGAAACACCATATATTTT	CASSRYRESYSGNTIYF	.	.	TRBV19	TRBJ1-3
TGTGCCACCAGCAGACACTCGGGGAGTAGCACAGATACGCAGTATTTT	CATSRHSGSSTDTQYF	.	.	TRBV15	TRBJ2-3
TGCGCCAGCAGCTTGGGGGTTAGGGAGACCCAGTACTTC	CASSLGVRETQYF	once	.	TRBV5-1	TRBJ2-5
TGCGCCAGCAGCTTGGCTCCAGGGGACTCTGGAAACACCATATATTTT	CASSLAPGDSGNTIYF	.	.	TRBV5-1	TRBJ1-3
TGTGCCAGCACTAAAAACAGGGGGACTAATGAAAAACTGTTTTTT	CASTKNRGTNEKLFF	.	TRBD1	TRBV6-1	TRBJ1-4
TGTGCCAGCAGTGAGGCCCTCTGGGCAGGGATAGGGGAAAAACTGTTTTTT	CASSEALWAGIGEKLFF	.	.	TRBV6-1	TRBJ1-4
TGTGCCAGCAGCAAAGAGCCAAAGACTAATGAAAAACTGTTTTTT	CASSKEPKTNEKLFF	.	.	TRBV21-1	TRBJ1-4
TGTGCCAGCGGGAGGGCACCCCGGGGCGGGGAGCTGTTTTTT	CASGRAPRGGELFF	.	TRBD2	TRBV7-7	TRBJ2-2
TGTGCCAGCAGTACGACAGGGATAGGAAACACCATATATTTT	CASSTTGIGNTIYF	.	TRBD1	TRBV6-1	TRBJ1-3